The rows below give T cell receptor beta chains drawn from one sample of a study of OX40 agonist ivuxolimab in advanced cancers. Produced via immunoSEQ multiplex PCR; TCRdb's table is partial and in-frame only. This sample yields approximately 99,000 clones, of which approximately 87% are seen a single time; around 5.9% belongs to the top ten. Sequenced here: CD4+ or CD8+ T cells sorted from blood, sampled in a trial of the OX40 agonist ivuxolimab. The receptors stem from an adult with an advanced solid tumor such as melanoma, head and neck, liver or kidney cancer. Each CDR3 is given with its conserved first and last residue. Fields, in order: J gene, D gene, CDR3 length, V gene, clone size, CDR3 protein, CDR3 DNA. D genes are given only for firm matches. The size field is filled for only some rows; it gives once, few, many or a size class.

TRBJ1-2 TRBD1 14 TRBV6-6 . CASSSRQGVDGYTF TGTGCCAGCAGTTCTCGACAGGGGGTAGATGGCTACACCTTC
TRBJ1-6 . 17 TRBV6-1 . CASSGGDGYSYNSPLHF TGTGCCAGCAGTGGGGGGGACGGATACTCCTATAATTCACCCCTCCACTTT
TRBJ2-7 . 16 TRBV19 . CASSPDLGVGRYEQYF TGTGCCAGTAGTCCCGATCTGGGGGTCGGGAGATACGAGCAGTACTTC
TRBJ2-1 TRBD1 15 TRBV30 . CAWTWASTGRNEQFF TGTGCCTGGACTTGGGCCTCGACAGGGCGCAATGAGCAGTTCTTC
TRBJ1-1 . 14 TRBV13 . CASSARTANTEAFF TGTGCCAGCAGCGCTAGGACAGCGAACACTGAAGCTTTCTTT
TRBJ2-7 TRBD1 14 TRBV7-8 once CASSLDRGQREQYF TGTGCCAGCAGCTTAGACAGGGGCCAAAGGGAGCAGTACTTC
TRBJ2-1 TRBD2 15 TRBV7-2 . CASSFSGGGVDEQFF TGTGCCAGCAGCTTTTCTGGCGGGGGGGTTGATGAGCAGTTCTTC
TRBJ2-5 . 15 TRBV7-6 . CASSLGPVLRETQYF TGTGCCAGCAGCTTAGGTCCGGTTCTAAGGGAGACCCAGTACTTC
TRBJ2-3 TRBD2 20 TRBV11-3 . CASSLSPSQWRGEWSDTQYF TGTGCCAGCAGCTTGTCCCCTAGTCAGTGGCGGGGGGAGTGGTCAGATACGCAGTATTTT
TRBJ1-1 TRBD1 15 TRBV30 . CAWTYPGQVLGQAFF TGTGCCTGGACCTACCCCGGACAGGTCCTGGGGCAAGCTTTCTTT
TRBJ2-2 TRBD2 16 TRBV7-2 . CASSFSGGAFAGELFF TGTGCCAGCAGCTTTAGCGGGGGGGCCTTCGCCGGGGAGCTGTTTTTT
TRBJ1-2 . 16 TRBV7-3 . CASSPNTNDPYYGYTF TGTGCCAGCAGCCCGAACACGAATGACCCCTACTATGGCTACACCTTC
TRBJ2-3 . 17 TRBV15 . CATSRGGAVALTDTQYF TGTGCCACCAGCAGAGGCGGAGCGGTTGCCCTCACAGATACGCAGTATTTT
TRBJ2-6 . 21 TRBV27 . CASSPKLPLAQFRSGANVLTF TGTGCCAGCAGTCCAAAACTACCCCTCGCTCAGTTTCGGTCCGGGGCCAACGTCCTGACTTTC
TRBJ1-1 TRBD1 15 TRBV18 once CASSPSTGVATEAFF TGTGCCAGCTCACCTTCGACAGGGGTGGCCACTGAAGCTTTCTTT
TRBJ1-5 . 16 TRBV27 . CASSLQGIRSNQPQHF TGTGCCAGCAGTTTGCAGGGGATTAGGAGCAATCAGCCCCAGCATTTT
TRBJ2-2 . 13 TRBV11-3 once CASSSPGISGLFF TGTGCCAGCAGCTCCCCCGGGATCTCGGGGCTGTTTTTT
TRBJ2-3 . 15 TRBV5-1 . CASSLRAGRTDTQYF TGCGCCAGCAGCTTGCGGGCAGGACGCACAGATACGCAGTATTTT
TRBJ2-7 . 13 TRBV5-6 once CASSLRADYEQYF TGTGCCAGCAGCTTGAGGGCAGACTACGAGCAGTACTTC
TRBJ2-7 TRBD2 16 TRBV14 . CASSPAASGRKNEQYF TGTGCCAGCAGCCCCGCGGCTAGCGGGAGGAAAAACGAGCAGTACTTC
TRBJ1-4 . 14 TRBV6-5 . CASRDVDVGGKLFF TGTGCCAGCAGGGACGTCGACGTCGGAGGAAAACTGTTTTTT
TRBJ1-1 TRBD1 15 TRBV10-3 once CAIRGQGRLNTEAFF TGTGCCATCAGGGGACAGGGGCGTTTGAACACTGAAGCTTTCTTT
TRBJ1-6 . 15 TRBV30 . CAWRAGGSYNSPLHF TGTGCCTGGAGGGCCGGGGGCTCCTATAATTCACCCCTCCACTTT
TRBJ2-2 TRBD2 15 TRBV6-1 . CASSERGGGTGELFF TGTGCCAGCAGTGAAAGGGGCGGGGGGACCGGGGAGCTGTTTTTT
TRBJ1-1 . 13 TRBV5-4 . CASSLGRLTEAFF TGTGCCAGCAGCTTGGGCAGGTTGACTGAAGCTTTCTTT
TRBJ2-7 . 12 TRBV7-2 . CASSLNTNEQYF TGTGCCAGCAGCTTAAACACGAACGAGCAGTACTTC
TRBJ2-7 . 15 TRBV5-6 once CASSPFDHGPYEQYF TGTGCCAGCAGCCCCTTCGACCATGGGCCCTACGAGCAGTACTTC
TRBJ1-5 . 13 TRBV11-3 few CASSLGHGGLQHF TGTGCCAGCAGCTTAGGACACGGGGGCTTGCAGCATTTT